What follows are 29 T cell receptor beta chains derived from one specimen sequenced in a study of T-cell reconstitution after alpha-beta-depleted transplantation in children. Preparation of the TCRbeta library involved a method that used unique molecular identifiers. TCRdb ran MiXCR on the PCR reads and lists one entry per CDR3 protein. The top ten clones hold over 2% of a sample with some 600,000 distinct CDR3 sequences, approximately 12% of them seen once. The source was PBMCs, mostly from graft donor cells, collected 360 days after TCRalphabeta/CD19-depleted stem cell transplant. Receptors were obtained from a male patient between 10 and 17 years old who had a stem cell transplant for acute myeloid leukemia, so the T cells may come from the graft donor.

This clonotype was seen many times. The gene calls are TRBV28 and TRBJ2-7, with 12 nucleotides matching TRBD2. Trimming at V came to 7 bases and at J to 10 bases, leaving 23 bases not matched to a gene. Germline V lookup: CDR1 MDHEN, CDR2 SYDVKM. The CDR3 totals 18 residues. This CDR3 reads CASTNYAYRLAGVIEQYF. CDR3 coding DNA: TGTGCCAGCACCAACTATGCCTATAGACTAGCGGGAGTTATAGAACAGTACTTC.

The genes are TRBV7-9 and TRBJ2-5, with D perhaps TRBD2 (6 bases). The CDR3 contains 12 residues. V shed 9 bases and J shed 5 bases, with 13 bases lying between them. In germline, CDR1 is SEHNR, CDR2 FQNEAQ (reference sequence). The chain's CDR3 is CASHYAGETQYF. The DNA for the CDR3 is TGTGCCAGTCACTACGCGGGGGAGACCCAGTACTTC.

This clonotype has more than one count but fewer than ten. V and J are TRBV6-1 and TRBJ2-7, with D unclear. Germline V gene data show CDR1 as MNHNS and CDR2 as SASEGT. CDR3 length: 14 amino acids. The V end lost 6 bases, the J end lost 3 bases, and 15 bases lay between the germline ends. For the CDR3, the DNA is TGTGCCAGCAGCACCGGGCCGGACGTCTACGAGCAGTACTTC. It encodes CASSTGPDVYEQYF.

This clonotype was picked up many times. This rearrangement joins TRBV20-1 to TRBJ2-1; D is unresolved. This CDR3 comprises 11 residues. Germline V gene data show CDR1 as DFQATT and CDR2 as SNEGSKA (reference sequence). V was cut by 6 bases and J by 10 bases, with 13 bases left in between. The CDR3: CSASVMEEQFF. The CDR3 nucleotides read TGCAGTGCCTCGGTCATGGAAGAGCAGTTCTTC.

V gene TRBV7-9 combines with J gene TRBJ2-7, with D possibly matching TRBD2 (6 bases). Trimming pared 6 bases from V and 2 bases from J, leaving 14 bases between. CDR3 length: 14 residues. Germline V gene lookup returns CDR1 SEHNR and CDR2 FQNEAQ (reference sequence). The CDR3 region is CASRNDGSPYEQYF. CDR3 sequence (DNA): TGTGCCAGCAGAAACGACGGGAGCCCCTACGAGCAGTACTTC.

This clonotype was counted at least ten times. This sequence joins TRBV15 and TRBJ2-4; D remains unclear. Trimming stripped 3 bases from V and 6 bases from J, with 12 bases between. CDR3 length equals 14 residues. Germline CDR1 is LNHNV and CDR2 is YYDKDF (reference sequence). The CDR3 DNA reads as TGTGCCACCAGCAGTCCCAGTGAGAGAAACATTCAGTACTTC. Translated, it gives CATSSPSERNIQYF.

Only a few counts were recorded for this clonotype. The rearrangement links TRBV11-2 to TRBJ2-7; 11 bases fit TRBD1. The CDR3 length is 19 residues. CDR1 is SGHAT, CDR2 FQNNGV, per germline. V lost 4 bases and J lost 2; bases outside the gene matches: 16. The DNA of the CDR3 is TGTGCCAGCAGCTCCACGGACAGGGGGCTTTTGCTACTTACCTACGAGCAGTACTTC. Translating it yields CASSSTDRGLLLLTYEQYF.

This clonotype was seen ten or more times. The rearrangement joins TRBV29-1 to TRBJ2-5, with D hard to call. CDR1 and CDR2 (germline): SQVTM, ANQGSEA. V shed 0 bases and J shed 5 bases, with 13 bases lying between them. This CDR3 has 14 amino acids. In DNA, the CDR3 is TGCAGCGTTGAAGACAACGCACGGGCGGAGACCCAGTACTTC. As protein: CSVEDNARAETQYF.

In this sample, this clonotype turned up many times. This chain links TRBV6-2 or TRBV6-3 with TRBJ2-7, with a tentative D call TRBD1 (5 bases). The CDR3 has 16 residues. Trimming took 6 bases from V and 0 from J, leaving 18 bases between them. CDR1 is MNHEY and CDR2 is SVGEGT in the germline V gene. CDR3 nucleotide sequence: TGTGCCAGCAGGACATTAGACAGTCTTCCCTCCTACGAGCAGTACTTC. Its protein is CASRTLDSLPSYEQYF.

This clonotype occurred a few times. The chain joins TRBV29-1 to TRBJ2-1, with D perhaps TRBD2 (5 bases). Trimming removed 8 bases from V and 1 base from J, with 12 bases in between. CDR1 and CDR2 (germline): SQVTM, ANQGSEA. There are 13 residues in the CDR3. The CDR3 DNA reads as TGCAGCTCGCTGCGGGTATCCTACAATGAGCAGTTCTTC. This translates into CSSLRVSYNEQFF.

For the CDR3, the DNA is TGTGCCAGCAGTTCCCAGGGGGCGCCCATCGTGAACACTGAAGCTTTCTTT. Translating gives CASSSQGAPIVNTEAFF. V gene TRBV28 combines with J gene TRBJ1-1; 8 positions match TRBD1. The J segment lost 0 bases and the V segment lost 4 bases, leaving 10 bases of the junction unmatched. Germline values: CDR1 MDHEN, CDR2 SYDVKM. The CDR3 loop spans 17 amino acids.

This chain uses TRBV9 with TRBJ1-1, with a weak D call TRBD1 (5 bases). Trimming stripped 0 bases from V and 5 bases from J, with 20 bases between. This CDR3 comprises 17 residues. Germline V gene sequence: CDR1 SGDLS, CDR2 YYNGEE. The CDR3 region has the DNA TGTGCCAGCAGCGTAGCCCCTCTCTCCTCAGGGAAGACTGAAGCTTTCTTT. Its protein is CASSVAPLSSGKTEAFF.

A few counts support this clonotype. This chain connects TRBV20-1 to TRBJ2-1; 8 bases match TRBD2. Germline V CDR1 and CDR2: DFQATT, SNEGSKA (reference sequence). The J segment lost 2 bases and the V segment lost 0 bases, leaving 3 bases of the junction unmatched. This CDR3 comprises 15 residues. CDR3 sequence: CSARDPGRAYNEQFF. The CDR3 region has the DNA TGCAGTGCTAGAGATCCCGGGAGGGCCTACAATGAGCAGTTCTTC.

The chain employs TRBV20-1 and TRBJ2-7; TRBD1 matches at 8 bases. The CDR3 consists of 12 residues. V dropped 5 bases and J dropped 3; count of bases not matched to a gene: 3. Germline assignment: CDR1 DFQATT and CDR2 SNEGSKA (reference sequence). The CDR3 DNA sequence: TGCAGTGCTCCGGGACAGGACTACGAGCAGTACTTC. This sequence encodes CSAPGQDYEQYF.

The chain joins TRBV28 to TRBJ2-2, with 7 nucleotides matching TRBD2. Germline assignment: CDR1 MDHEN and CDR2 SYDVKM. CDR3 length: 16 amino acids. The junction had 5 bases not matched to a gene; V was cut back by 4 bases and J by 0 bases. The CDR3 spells CASSYSGYANTGELFF. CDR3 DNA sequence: TGTGCCAGCAGTTATAGCGGGTACGCGAACACCGGGGAGCTGTTTTTT. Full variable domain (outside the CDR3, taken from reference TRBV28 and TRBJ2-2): DVKVTQSSRYLVKRTGEKVFLECVQDMDHENMFWYRQDPGLGLRLIYFSYDVKMKEKGDIPEGYSVSREKKERFSLILESASTNQTSMYLCASSYSGYANTGELFFGEGSRLTVL.

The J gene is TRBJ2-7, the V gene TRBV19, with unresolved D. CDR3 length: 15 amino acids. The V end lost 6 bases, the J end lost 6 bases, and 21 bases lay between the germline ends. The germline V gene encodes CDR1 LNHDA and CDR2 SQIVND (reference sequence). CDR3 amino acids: CASRPTPDLSGEQYF. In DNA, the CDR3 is TGTGCCAGTAGACCCACCCCGGACCTTAGTGGCGAGCAGTACTTC.

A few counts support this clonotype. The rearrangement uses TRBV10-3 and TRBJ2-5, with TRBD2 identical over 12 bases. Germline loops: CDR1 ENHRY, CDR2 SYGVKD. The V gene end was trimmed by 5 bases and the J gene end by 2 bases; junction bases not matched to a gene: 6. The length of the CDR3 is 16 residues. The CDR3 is CAISTPGLAGQETQYF. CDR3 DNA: TGTGCCATCAGTACCCCCGGACTAGCGGGACAAGAGACCCAGTACTTC.

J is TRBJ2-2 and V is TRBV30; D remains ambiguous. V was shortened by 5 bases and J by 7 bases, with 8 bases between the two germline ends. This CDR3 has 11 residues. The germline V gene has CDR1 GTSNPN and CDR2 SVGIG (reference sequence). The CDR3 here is CAWGLGGELFF. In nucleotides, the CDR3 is TGTGCCTGGGGGTTGGGCGGGGAGCTGTTTTTT.

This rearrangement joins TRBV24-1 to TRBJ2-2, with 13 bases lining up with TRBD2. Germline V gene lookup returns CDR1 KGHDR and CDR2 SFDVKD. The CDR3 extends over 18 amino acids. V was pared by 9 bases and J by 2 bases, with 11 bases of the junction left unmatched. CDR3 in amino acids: CATAVGLAGPFNTGELFF. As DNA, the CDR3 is TGTGCCACCGCAGTGGGACTAGCGGGACCGTTCAACACCGGGGAGCTGTTTTTT.

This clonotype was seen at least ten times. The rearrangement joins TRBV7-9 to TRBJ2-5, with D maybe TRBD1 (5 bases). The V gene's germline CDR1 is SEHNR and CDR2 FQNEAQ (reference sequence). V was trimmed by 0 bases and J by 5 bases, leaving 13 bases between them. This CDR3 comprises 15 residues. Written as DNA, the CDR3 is TGTGCCAGCAGCTTAGCGCTGGGGCGCAGGGAGACCCAGTACTTC. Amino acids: CASSLALGRRETQYF.

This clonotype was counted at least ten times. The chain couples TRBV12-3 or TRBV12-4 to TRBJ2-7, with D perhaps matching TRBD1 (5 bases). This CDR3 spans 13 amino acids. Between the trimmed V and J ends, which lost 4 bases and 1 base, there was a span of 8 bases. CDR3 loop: CASSSRGSYEQYF. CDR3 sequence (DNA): TGTGCCAGCAGTTCTAGGGGATCCTACGAGCAGTACTTC.

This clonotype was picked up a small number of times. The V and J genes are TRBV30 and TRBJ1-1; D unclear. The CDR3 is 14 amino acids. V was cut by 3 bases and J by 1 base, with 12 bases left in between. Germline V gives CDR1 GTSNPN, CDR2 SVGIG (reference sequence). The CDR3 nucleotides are TGTGCCTGGAGGACGGGAGTAGCGAACACTGAAGCTTTCTTT. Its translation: CAWRTGVANTEAFF.

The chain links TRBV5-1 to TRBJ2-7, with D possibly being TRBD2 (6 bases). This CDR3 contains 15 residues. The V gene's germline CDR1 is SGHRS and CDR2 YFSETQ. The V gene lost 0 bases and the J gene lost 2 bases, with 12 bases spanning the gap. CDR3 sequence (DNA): TGCGCCAGCAGCTTGGTGGGGGGAGGCGCCTACGAGCAGTACTTC. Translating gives CASSLVGGGAYEQYF. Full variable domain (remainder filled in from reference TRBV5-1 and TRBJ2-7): KAGVTQTPRYLIKTRGQQVTLSCSPISGHRSVSWYQQTPGQGLQFLFEYFSETQRNKGNFPGRFSGRQFSNSRSEMNVSTLELGDSALYLCASSLVGGGAYEQYFGPGTRLTVT.

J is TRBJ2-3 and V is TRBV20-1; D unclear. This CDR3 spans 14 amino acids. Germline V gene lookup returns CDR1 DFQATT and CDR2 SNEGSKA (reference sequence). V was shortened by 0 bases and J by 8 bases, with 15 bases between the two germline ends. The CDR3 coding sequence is TGCAGTGCTAGAGATAGGCTACCTGCTGGTACGCAGTATTTT. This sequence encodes CSARDRLPAGTQYF.

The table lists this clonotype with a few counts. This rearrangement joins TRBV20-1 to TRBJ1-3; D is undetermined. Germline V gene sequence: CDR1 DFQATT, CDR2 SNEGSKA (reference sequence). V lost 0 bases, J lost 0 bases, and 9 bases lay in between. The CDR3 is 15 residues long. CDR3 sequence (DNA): TGCAGTGCTAGAGATCGGGTCAGCTCTGGAAACACCATATATTTT. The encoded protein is CSARDRVSSGNTIYF.

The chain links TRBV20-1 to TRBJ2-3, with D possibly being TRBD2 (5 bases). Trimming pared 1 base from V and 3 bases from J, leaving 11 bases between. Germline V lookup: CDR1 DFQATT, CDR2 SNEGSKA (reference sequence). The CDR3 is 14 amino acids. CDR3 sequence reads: CSARGLTGTDTQYF. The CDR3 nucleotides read TGCAGTGCTAGAGGCCTCACGGGGACAGATACGCAGTATTTT.

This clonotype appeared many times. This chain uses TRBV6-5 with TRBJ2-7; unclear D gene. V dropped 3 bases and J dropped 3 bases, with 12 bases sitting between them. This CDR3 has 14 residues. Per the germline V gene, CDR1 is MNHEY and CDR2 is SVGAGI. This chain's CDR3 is CASSYKIPNYEQYF. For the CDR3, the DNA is TGTGCCAGCAGTTATAAGATCCCGAACTACGAGCAGTACTTC.

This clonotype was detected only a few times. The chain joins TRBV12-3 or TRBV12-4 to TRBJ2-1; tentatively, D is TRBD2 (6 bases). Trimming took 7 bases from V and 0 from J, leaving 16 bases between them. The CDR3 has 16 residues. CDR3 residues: CASNNPAGRSYNEQFF. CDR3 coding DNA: TGTGCCAGCAACAACCCAGCGGGCCGCTCCTACAATGAGCAGTTCTTC.

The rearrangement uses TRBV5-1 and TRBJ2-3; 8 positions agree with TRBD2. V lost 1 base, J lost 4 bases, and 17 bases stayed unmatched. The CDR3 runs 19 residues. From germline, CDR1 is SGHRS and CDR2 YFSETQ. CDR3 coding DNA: TGCGCCAGCAGCTTGACGGCCGCGGCAAGCGGGAGCCATCCAGATACGCAGTATTTT. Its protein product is CASSLTAAASGSHPDTQYF.